This TCR beta chain came from a study of identical twins. Whole-study results and caveats: Within monozygotic twins, out-of-frame TCR alpha sharing was underestimated by the models. One should note that invariant MAIT and iNKT cells could partly confound zero-insertion analyses.

Every one of the donors was a healthy Caucasian. Template switching, a step in the protocol, added a universal primer site, and cDNA carried unique molecular identifiers. TCRdb re-derived calls from the 5' RACE reads in MiXCR, one entry per CDR3 protein. The sample includes roughly 290,000 distinct CDR3 sequences, 8% to 9% of them seen just once. This clonotype has a count of ten or more. What it binds is not known. CDR3 length: 16 amino acids. V gave up 6 bases and J gave up 4 bases, with 19 bases separating them. This same sample was also part of a study on yellow fever vaccine responses in identical twins.

Sequencing was done on a sample of memory (CD45RO+) T cells sorted from blood. This chain connects TRBV12-3 or TRBV12-4 to TRBJ1-3; no clear D gene. This receptor was identified in a young woman in good health. CDR3 protein: CASRHTDGNGGNTIYF. DNA for the CDR3: TGTGCCAGCAGACACACGGACGGGAATGGAGGAAACACCATATATTTT.